This T cell receptor (beta chain) was obtained from a study of monozygotic twins with inflammatory bowel disease. Study outcomes and limitations: Any single strong signal or clonotype tied to IBD lacked support.

Total RNA from whole blood was isolated with no T cell sorting. The TCR libraries each used total RNA (approximately 4,000 ng per library). UMIs with a 6-nucleotide sample barcode were added by template switching. Each CDR3 protein gets one entry in TCRdb, which reprocessed the 5' RACE reads and gives no DNA. The repertoire table contains more than 85,000 distinct CDR3 sequences. Turning to this clonotype: Its antigen is currently unknown.

This TCR derives from a human donor with ulcerative colitis or Crohn's disease, or a healthy co-twin of an affected twin (not recorded which). Specimen: blood.

This chain's CDR3 is CAITRDRVPDTQYF. The rearrangement uses TRBV10-3 and TRBJ2-3; TCRdb's D call of TRBD1 is untestable without DNA. Germline CDR1 ENHRY, CDR2 SYGVKD. The CDR3 runs 14 residues.